The rows below give T cell receptor beta chains drawn from one sample of a study of vaccination and CD4 T cells after COVID-19. These TCRs' antigens remain unknown. Using its own MiXCR run on the PCR reads, TCRdb lists one record per CDR3 protein. This table has about 3,400 distinct CDR3 sequences, roughly 44% appearing once. The sample consisted of CD4+ T cells from blood, cultured in vitro. The origin of the receptors is a human donor who had recovered from COVID-19. Each CDR3 is given without its conserved first and last residue. Size is stated for part of the rows, as once, few or many counts, or as a class when the clone is expanded.

clone_size v_call cdr3_aa
NA TRBV19 ASSPFRGRGDTQY
NA TRBV11-3 ACHGVAKNIQY
NA TRBV11-2 ASSLTSGGAGELF
few TRBV6-5 ASSYGPRETQY
NA TRBV7-8 ASSPRLLLGTEAF
medium-sized TRBV6-2/TRBV6-3 ATSTSGVFRTTQY
NA TRBV9 ASSGITGSYNYGYT
medium-sized TRBV2 ASSGQGWNQPQH
few TRBV7-2 ASSGQGRWNSPLH
NA TRBV5-1 ASSFGQGDETQY
NA TRBV6-2/TRBV6-3 ASSNGVTEAF
NA TRBV15 ATSRRTGGPYEQY
NA TRBV11-2 ASSLGVRPDQETQY
NA TRBV2 ASSEADFRDRDAGELF
NA TRBV30 AWEGAHGDTEAF
NA TRBV6-2/TRBV6-3 ASMASGYEQY
NA TRBV4-1 ASSQDRLTPGFSGNTIY
few TRBV10-3 AISESRGTDTQY
few TRBV6-2/TRBV6-3 ASRGTGEETQY
NA TRBV11-2 ASSFQAGGPGDTQY
few TRBV20-1 SARSRTGGNTIY
NA TRBV6-1 ASSRTRDIDEKLF
few TRBV20-1 SARSVGGMEGYT
NA TRBV20-1 SAGTAGGTGELF
NA TRBV6-1 ASRAGGGNIQY
medium-sized TRBV20-1 SASSVGGGPPTKKTQY
NA TRBV6-1 ASSVARWGTEQY
NA TRBV11-2 ASAISGGADTQY
NA TRBV19 ASSITGGFIKGYGYT
NA TRBV6-5 ASSYSHSLNYGYT
few TRBV24-1 ATRDSRQETQY
few TRBV6-1 ASTRKGLADNEQF
NA TRBV2 ASRRTGNTEAF
NA TRBV7-2 ASQTQGNTEAF
NA TRBV10-3 AIAGLRTSTDTQY
medium-sized TRBV6-5 ASSYWAGTGDQPQH
few TRBV6-5 ASSYYMNTEAF
NA TRBV9 ASTPIAGGLETQY